The rows below give T cell receptor beta chains drawn from one sample of a study of HIV-infected patients and healthy controls. Each CDR3 protein is one row after TCRdb ran MiXCR on the 5' RACE reads. This table holds 18,000 or so distinct CDR3 sequences, approximately 9% found once. Material: blood, obtained during antiretroviral therapy. The receptors come from an adult with HIV infection. Each CDR3 is given with its conserved first and last residue. Each record gives: V gene, D gene, clone size, J gene, CDR3 DNA, CDR3 protein. The D gene is left open where the match is weak. Clone size is given for some rows only: seen once, a few or many times, or a class if the clone is expanded.

v_call: TRBV4-2
d_call: -
clone_size: many
j_call: TRBJ2-6
cdr3_nt: TGTGCCAGCAGCCACCCCGGGGACACTGCCTCTGGGGCCAACGTCCTGACTTTC
cdr3_aa: CASSHPGDTASGANVLTF

v_call: TRBV12-3/TRBV12-4
d_call: TRBD1
clone_size: many
j_call: TRBJ1-1
cdr3_nt: TGTGCCAGCAGTTCGGACAGGGGGCCGAGCACTGAAGCTTTCTTT
cdr3_aa: CASSSDRGPSTEAFF

v_call: TRBV20-1
d_call: TRBD1
clone_size: many
j_call: TRBJ1-4
cdr3_nt: TGCAGTGCTAGATCAGGGGGCGTGGGTGAAAAACTGTTTTTT
cdr3_aa: CSARSGGVGEKLFF

v_call: TRBV5-1
d_call: -
clone_size: medium-sized
j_call: TRBJ1-2
cdr3_nt: TGCGCCAGCAGCCTCAAACGACACGACCGGGACCCGACTGGCTACACCTTC
cdr3_aa: CASSLKRHDRDPTGYTF

v_call: TRBV7-9
d_call: -
clone_size: many
j_call: TRBJ1-6
cdr3_nt: TGTGCCAGCAGCTTAAGCATGAGCGGCAGTTCACCCCTCCACTTT
cdr3_aa: CASSLSMSGSSPLHF

v_call: TRBV5-4
d_call: -
clone_size: many
j_call: TRBJ2-5
cdr3_nt: TGTGCCAGCAGCTCCCAAGAGACCCAGTACTTC
cdr3_aa: CASSSQETQYF

v_call: TRBV12-3/TRBV12-4
d_call: -
clone_size: many
j_call: TRBJ2-3
cdr3_nt: TGTGCCAGCAGTTTCCGAGGCGCCACAGATACGCAGTATTTT
cdr3_aa: CASSFRGATDTQYF

v_call: TRBV5-1
d_call: -
clone_size: medium-sized
j_call: TRBJ1-1
cdr3_nt: TGCGCCAGCAGCTTAGGCGGAGGCACTGAAGCTTTCTTT
cdr3_aa: CASSLGGGTEAFF

v_call: TRBV20-1
d_call: TRBD2
clone_size: many
j_call: TRBJ2-3
cdr3_nt: TGCAGTGCCCTTAGCGGGAGCACAGATACGCAGTATTTT
cdr3_aa: CSALSGSTDTQYF

v_call: TRBV9
d_call: TRBD2
clone_size: many
j_call: TRBJ2-3
cdr3_nt: TGTGCCAGCAGCTCCTTAGCGGGAGGCCGAGATACGCAGTATTTT
cdr3_aa: CASSSLAGGRDTQYF

v_call: TRBV5-5
d_call: TRBD2
clone_size: -
j_call: TRBJ2-3
cdr3_nt: TGTGCCAGCAGCTTTCTATTAGCGGGGACCGATACGCAGTATTTT
cdr3_aa: CASSFLLAGTDTQYF

v_call: TRBV6-5
d_call: TRBD2
clone_size: many
j_call: TRBJ2-1
cdr3_nt: TGTGCCAGCAGTCTTAGCGGGAGAGGTTCCTACAATGAGCAGTTCTTC
cdr3_aa: CASSLSGRGSYNEQFF

v_call: TRBV7-8
d_call: -
clone_size: many
j_call: TRBJ2-5
cdr3_nt: TGTGCCAGCAGCGACGGACAGTTCCAAGAGACCCAGTACTTC
cdr3_aa: CASSDGQFQETQYF

v_call: TRBV7-9
d_call: -
clone_size: many
j_call: TRBJ1-1
cdr3_nt: TGTGCCAGCGGCACGGTGAACACTGAAGCTTTCTTT
cdr3_aa: CASGTVNTEAFF

v_call: TRBV20-1
d_call: TRBD1
clone_size: -
j_call: TRBJ1-1
cdr3_nt: TGCAGTGCCACGATTCAACCCGGGACAGGGTCTTATCGGACTGAAGCTTTCTTT
cdr3_aa: CSATIQPGTGSYRTEAFF

v_call: TRBV28
d_call: -
clone_size: medium-sized
j_call: TRBJ2-5
cdr3_nt: TGTGCCAGCAGTTTAGCTTCCGACGGCGAGACCCAGTACTTC
cdr3_aa: CASSLASDGETQYF

v_call: TRBV6-1
d_call: -
clone_size: many
j_call: TRBJ2-7
cdr3_nt: TGTGCCAGCAGTGAAGAACGGAGCTCCTACGAGCAGTACTTC
cdr3_aa: CASSEERSSYEQYF

v_call: TRBV12-3/TRBV12-4
d_call: -
clone_size: many
j_call: TRBJ2-2
cdr3_nt: TGTGCCAGCAGTTTCTCCGGGGAGCTGTTTTTT
cdr3_aa: CASSFSGELFF

v_call: TRBV20-1
d_call: TRBD1
clone_size: many
j_call: TRBJ1-1
cdr3_nt: TGCAGTGCTAGAGTTCCGGGACAGGGGCTTTTAGCTTTCTTT
cdr3_aa: CSARVPGQGLLAFF

v_call: TRBV5-1
d_call: -
clone_size: few
j_call: TRBJ1-1
cdr3_nt: TGCGCCAGCAGCGCCCGGGACCTGAGGACTGAAGCTTTCTTT
cdr3_aa: CASSARDLRTEAFF

v_call: TRBV20-1
d_call: -
clone_size: many
j_call: TRBJ1-4
cdr3_nt: TGCAGTGCTAGTGATCGGGGGAGCGAAAAACTGTTTTTT
cdr3_aa: CSASDRGSEKLFF

v_call: TRBV27
d_call: -
clone_size: -
j_call: TRBJ2-2
cdr3_nt: TGTGCCAGCAGTTTTGTAGCCGGGGAGCTGTTTTTT
cdr3_aa: CASSFVAGELFF

v_call: TRBV5-1
d_call: -
clone_size: few
j_call: TRBJ2-5
cdr3_nt: TGCGCCAGCAGTCCTCTCCAGCGGGCCATACAAGAGACCCAGTACTTC
cdr3_aa: CASSPLQRAIQETQYF

v_call: TRBV20-1
d_call: -
clone_size: many
j_call: TRBJ1-5
cdr3_nt: TGCAGTGCAATTATACATAGCAATCAGCCCCAGCATTTT
cdr3_aa: CSAIIHSNQPQHF

v_call: TRBV28
d_call: TRBD2
clone_size: many
j_call: TRBJ2-7
cdr3_nt: TGTGCCAGCAGTTTACTGAGCGGGAGGGACGAGCAGTACTTC
cdr3_aa: CASSLLSGRDEQYF

v_call: TRBV20-1
d_call: -
clone_size: many
j_call: TRBJ2-7
cdr3_nt: TGCAGTGCTAGAGATAACGGGAATATTTGGGAGCAGTACTTC
cdr3_aa: CSARDNGNIWEQYF

v_call: TRBV6-6
d_call: TRBD1
clone_size: many
j_call: TRBJ1-1
cdr3_nt: TGTGCCAGCAGTTATCGGGACAGGGACGAAGCTTTCTTT
cdr3_aa: CASSYRDRDEAFF

v_call: TRBV24-1
d_call: -
clone_size: many
j_call: TRBJ2-1
cdr3_nt: TGTGCCACCAGTGACCCTAATTCCAGGGGAGGTGAGCAGTTCTTC
cdr3_aa: CATSDPNSRGGEQFF

v_call: TRBV6-5
d_call: -
clone_size: -
j_call: TRBJ2-4
cdr3_nt: TGTGCCAGCAGCCGAGGACTTCTAGCCAAAAACATTCAGTACTTC
cdr3_aa: CASSRGLLAKNIQYF

v_call: TRBV11-3
d_call: -
clone_size: many
j_call: TRBJ2-2
cdr3_nt: TGTGCCAGCAGTCCACTAGGTGGATCAGCCGGGGAGCTGTTTTTT
cdr3_aa: CASSPLGGSAGELFF

v_call: TRBV15
d_call: -
clone_size: -
j_call: TRBJ2-4
cdr3_nt: TGTGCCACCAGCAGAGCGGACTTTTTGCAAAACATTCAGTACTTC
cdr3_aa: CATSRADFLQNIQYF

v_call: TRBV12-3/TRBV12-4
d_call: TRBD1
clone_size: many
j_call: TRBJ2-5
cdr3_nt: TGTGCCAGCAGTCACCGGGACAGGGGGCAAGAGACCCAGTACTTC
cdr3_aa: CASSHRDRGQETQYF

v_call: TRBV6-2/TRBV6-3
d_call: -
clone_size: many
j_call: TRBJ2-2
cdr3_nt: TGTGCCAGCGTCCCAGCAAGGGGACCACCCACCGGGGAGCTGTTTTTT
cdr3_aa: CASVPARGPPTGELFF

v_call: TRBV10-3
d_call: -
clone_size: many
j_call: TRBJ2-7
cdr3_nt: TGTGCCATCAGTGAGTCAACAGGGCGCACCTACGAGCAGTACTTC
cdr3_aa: CAISESTGRTYEQYF

v_call: TRBV29-1
d_call: TRBD1
clone_size: many
j_call: TRBJ1-1
cdr3_nt: TGCAGCGTTGAAGATCTTGGGACAGCGGCCACTGAAGCTTTCTTT
cdr3_aa: CSVEDLGTAATEAFF

v_call: TRBV20-1
d_call: -
clone_size: many
j_call: TRBJ2-1
cdr3_nt: TGCAGTGCTATCCCTGGAATCTACAATGAGCAGTTCTTC
cdr3_aa: CSAIPGIYNEQFF

v_call: TRBV27
d_call: -
clone_size: many
j_call: TRBJ1-5
cdr3_nt: TGTGCCAGCAGTTTGTTGGGGGGGAATCAGCCCCAGCATTTT
cdr3_aa: CASSLLGGNQPQHF

v_call: TRBV7-9
d_call: -
clone_size: many
j_call: TRBJ2-6
cdr3_nt: TGTGCCAGCAGCTTCGACCCCGCTGGCTCTGGGGCCAACGTCCTGACTTTC
cdr3_aa: CASSFDPAGSGANVLTF

v_call: TRBV3-1
d_call: -
clone_size: many
j_call: TRBJ2-1
cdr3_nt: TGTGCCAGCAGCCAAGTAATGACGGATGAGCAGTTCTTC
cdr3_aa: CASSQVMTDEQFF

v_call: TRBV27
d_call: TRBD1
clone_size: many
j_call: TRBJ2-7
cdr3_nt: TGTGCCAGCAGTTGGGACGGACAGGGGGCGGAGTACGAGCAGTACTTC
cdr3_aa: CASSWDGQGAEYEQYF

v_call: TRBV20-1
d_call: -
clone_size: many
j_call: TRBJ2-5
cdr3_nt: TGCAGTGCCGAACCGGAGGGGTTCCAAGAGACCCAGTACTTC
cdr3_aa: CSAEPEGFQETQYF

v_call: TRBV7-9
d_call: -
clone_size: many
j_call: TRBJ1-3
cdr3_nt: TGTGCCAGCAGCTCCACAGGAAACACCATATATTTT
cdr3_aa: CASSSTGNTIYF

v_call: TRBV3-1
d_call: TRBD2
clone_size: -
j_call: TRBJ2-5
cdr3_nt: TGTGCCAGCAGCCAAGAGGGAGGGCTCGAGACCCAGTACTTC
cdr3_aa: CASSQEGGLETQYF

v_call: TRBV9
d_call: TRBD1
clone_size: many
j_call: TRBJ1-4
cdr3_nt: TGTGCCAGCAGCAAACGGACAGGGGGCGCATTCCGGATAATCGAAAAACTGTTTTTT
cdr3_aa: CASSKRTGGAFRIIEKLFF

v_call: TRBV20-1
d_call: TRBD1
clone_size: many
j_call: TRBJ1-2
cdr3_nt: TGCAGTGCTAGAGTGGGGACAGGCTATGGCTACACCTTC
cdr3_aa: CSARVGTGYGYTF

v_call: TRBV6-6
d_call: TRBD1
clone_size: -
j_call: TRBJ2-7
cdr3_nt: TGTGCCAGCAGTTACTCCGGGACAGAGCGAGCCTACGAGCAGTACTTC
cdr3_aa: CASSYSGTERAYEQYF

v_call: TRBV6-2/TRBV6-3
d_call: TRBD2
clone_size: many
j_call: TRBJ2-5
cdr3_nt: TGTGCCAGCAGTTCTCCGGGGGGGCAGGAGACCCAGTACTTC
cdr3_aa: CASSSPGGQETQYF

v_call: TRBV9
d_call: -
clone_size: many
j_call: TRBJ1-2
cdr3_nt: TGTGCCAGCAGCCAAGGGATTAGTCCCTATGGCTACACCTTC
cdr3_aa: CASSQGISPYGYTF

v_call: TRBV12-3/TRBV12-4
d_call: TRBD1
clone_size: -
j_call: TRBJ1-5
cdr3_nt: TGTGCCAGCAGTGTTGAGGGGGCGGGTCAGCACCAGCATTTT
cdr3_aa: CASSVEGAGQHQHF

v_call: TRBV2
d_call: -
clone_size: few
j_call: TRBJ2-6
cdr3_nt: TGTGCCAGCAGTGAACCCCGGCAGGTCTCCTCTGGGGCCAACGTCCTGACTTTC
cdr3_aa: CASSEPRQVSSGANVLTF

v_call: TRBV6-5
d_call: TRBD1
clone_size: many
j_call: TRBJ1-6
cdr3_nt: TGTGCCAGCAGACGGGACAGGGGACTTTCACCCCTCCACTTT
cdr3_aa: CASRRDRGLSPLHF

v_call: TRBV19
d_call: TRBD2
clone_size: many
j_call: TRBJ2-5
cdr3_nt: TGTGCCAGCGGCGGGGGGGGCCAAGAGACCCAGTACTTC
cdr3_aa: CASGGGGQETQYF

v_call: TRBV7-8
d_call: TRBD2
clone_size: few
j_call: TRBJ2-7
cdr3_nt: TGTGCCAGCAGCTTAGTAGCGGGGGGGCCGGACGAGCAGTACTTC
cdr3_aa: CASSLVAGGPDEQYF

v_call: TRBV6-5
d_call: -
clone_size: -
j_call: TRBJ1-1
cdr3_nt: TGTGCCAGCAGAACTGAGTGGGGGGGCACTGAAGCTTTCTTT
cdr3_aa: CASRTEWGGTEAFF

v_call: TRBV7-2
d_call: -
clone_size: many
j_call: TRBJ2-4
cdr3_nt: TGTGCCAGCAGCTTAAGTAGCTGGGGGGTTGGCATTCAGTACTTC
cdr3_aa: CASSLSSWGVGIQYF

v_call: TRBV7-9
d_call: -
clone_size: many
j_call: TRBJ2-3
cdr3_nt: TGTGCCAGCAGCTCCACCGGGACTCCTACAGATACGCAGTATTTT
cdr3_aa: CASSSTGTPTDTQYF

v_call: TRBV6-1
d_call: TRBD2
clone_size: many
j_call: TRBJ2-3
cdr3_nt: TGTGCCAGCAGTGAAAGGGACGGGGGGGCGGATACGCAGTATTTT
cdr3_aa: CASSERDGGADTQYF